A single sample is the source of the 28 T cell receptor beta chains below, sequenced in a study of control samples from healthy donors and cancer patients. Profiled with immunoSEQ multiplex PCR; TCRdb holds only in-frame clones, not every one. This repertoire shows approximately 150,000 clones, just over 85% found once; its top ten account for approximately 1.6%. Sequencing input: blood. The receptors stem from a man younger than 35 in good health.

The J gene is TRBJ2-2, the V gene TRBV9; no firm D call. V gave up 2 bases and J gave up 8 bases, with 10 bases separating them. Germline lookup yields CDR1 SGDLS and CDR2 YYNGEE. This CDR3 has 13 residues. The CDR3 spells CASSVGWSGELFF. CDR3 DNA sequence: TGTGCCAGCAGCGTTGGATGGTCGGGGGAGCTGTTTTTT.

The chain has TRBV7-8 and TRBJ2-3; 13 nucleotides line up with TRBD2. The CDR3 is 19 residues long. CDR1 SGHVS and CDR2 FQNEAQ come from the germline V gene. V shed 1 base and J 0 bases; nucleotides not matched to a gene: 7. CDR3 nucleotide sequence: TGTGCCAGCAGCTTAGATAGAACTAGCGGGGGGGTTAGCACAGATACGCAGTATTTT. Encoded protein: CASSLDRTSGGVSTDTQYF.

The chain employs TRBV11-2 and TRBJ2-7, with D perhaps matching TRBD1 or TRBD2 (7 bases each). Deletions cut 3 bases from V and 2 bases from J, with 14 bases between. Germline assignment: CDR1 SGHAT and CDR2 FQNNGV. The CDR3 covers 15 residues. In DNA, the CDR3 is TGTGCCAGCAGCTTCGGGCAGGGGGGGCCCTACGAGCAGTACTTC. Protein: CASSFGQGGPYEQYF.

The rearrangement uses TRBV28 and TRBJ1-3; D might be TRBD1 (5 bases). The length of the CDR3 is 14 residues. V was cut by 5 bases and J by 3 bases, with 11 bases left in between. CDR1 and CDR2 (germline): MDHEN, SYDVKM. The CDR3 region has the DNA TGTGCCAGCAGTCTTGGGGGGGGTGGAAACACCATATATTTT. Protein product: CASSLGGGGNTIYF.

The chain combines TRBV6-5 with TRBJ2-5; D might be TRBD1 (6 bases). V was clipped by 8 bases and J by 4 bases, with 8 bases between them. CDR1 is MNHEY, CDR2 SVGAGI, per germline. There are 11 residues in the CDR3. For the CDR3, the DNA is TGTGCCAGCGGGGGCGGAGAGACCCAGTACTTC. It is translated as CASGGGETQYF.

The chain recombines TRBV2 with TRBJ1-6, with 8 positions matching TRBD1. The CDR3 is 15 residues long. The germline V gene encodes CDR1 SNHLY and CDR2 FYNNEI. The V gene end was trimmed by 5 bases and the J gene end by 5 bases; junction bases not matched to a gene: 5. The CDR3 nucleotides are TGTGCCAGCAGTATACGGACAGGGAATAATTCACCCCTCCACTTT. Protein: CASSIRTGNNSPLHF.

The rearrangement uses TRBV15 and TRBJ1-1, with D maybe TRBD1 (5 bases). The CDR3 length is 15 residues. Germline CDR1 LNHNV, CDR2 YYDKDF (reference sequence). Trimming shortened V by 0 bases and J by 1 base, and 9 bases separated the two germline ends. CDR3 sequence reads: CATSREGVPNTEAFF. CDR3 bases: TGTGCCACCAGCAGAGAGGGGGTACCGAACACTGAAGCTTTCTTT.

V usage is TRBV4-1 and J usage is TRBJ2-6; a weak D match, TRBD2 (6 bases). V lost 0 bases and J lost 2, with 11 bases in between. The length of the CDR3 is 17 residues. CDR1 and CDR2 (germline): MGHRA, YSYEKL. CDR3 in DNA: TGCGCCAGCAGCCAAGATGATCGGGGGACTGGGGCCAACGTCCTGACTTTC. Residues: CASSQDDRGTGANVLTF.

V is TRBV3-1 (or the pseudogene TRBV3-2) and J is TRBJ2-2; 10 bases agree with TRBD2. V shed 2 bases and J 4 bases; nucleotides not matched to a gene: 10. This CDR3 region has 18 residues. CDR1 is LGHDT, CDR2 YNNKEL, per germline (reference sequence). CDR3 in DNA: TGTGCCAGCAGCCAATCCGGTAGCGGGGGGATCGGCACCGGGGAGCTGTTTTTT. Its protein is CASSQSGSGGIGTGELFF.

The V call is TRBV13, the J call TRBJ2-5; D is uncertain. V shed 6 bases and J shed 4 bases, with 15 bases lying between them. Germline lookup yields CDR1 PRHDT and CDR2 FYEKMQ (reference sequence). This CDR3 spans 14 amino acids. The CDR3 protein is CASRPLLGRETQYF. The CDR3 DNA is TGTGCCAGCAGGCCCCTGTTAGGGCGAGAGACCCAGTACTTC.

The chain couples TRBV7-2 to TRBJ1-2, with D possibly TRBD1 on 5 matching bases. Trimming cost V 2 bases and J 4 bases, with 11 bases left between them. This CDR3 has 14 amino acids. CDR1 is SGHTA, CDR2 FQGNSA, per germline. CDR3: CASSLNRFSYGYTF. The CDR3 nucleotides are TGTGCCAGCAGCTTAAACAGGTTTAGCTATGGCTACACCTTC.

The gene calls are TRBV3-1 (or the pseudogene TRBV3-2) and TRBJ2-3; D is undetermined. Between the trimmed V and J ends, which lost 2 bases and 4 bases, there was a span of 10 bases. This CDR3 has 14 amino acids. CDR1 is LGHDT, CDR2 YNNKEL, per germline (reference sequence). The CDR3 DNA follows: TGTGCCAGCAGCCAAACAGTTCAGGCAGATACGCAGTATTTT. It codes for CASSQTVQADTQYF.

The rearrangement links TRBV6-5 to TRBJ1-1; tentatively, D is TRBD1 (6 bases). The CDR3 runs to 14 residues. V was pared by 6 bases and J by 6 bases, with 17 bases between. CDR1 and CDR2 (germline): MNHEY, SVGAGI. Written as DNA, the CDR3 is TGTGCCAGCAGACCGAACAGGGATTCGCCTGAAGCTTTCTTT. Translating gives CASRPNRDSPEAFF.

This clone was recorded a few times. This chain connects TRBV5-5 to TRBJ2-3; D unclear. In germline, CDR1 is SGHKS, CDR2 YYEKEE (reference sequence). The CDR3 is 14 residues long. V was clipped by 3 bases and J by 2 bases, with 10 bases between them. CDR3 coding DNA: TGTGCCAGCAGCTCGGACCCTTCCACAGATACGCAGTATTTT. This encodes CASSSDPSTDTQYF.

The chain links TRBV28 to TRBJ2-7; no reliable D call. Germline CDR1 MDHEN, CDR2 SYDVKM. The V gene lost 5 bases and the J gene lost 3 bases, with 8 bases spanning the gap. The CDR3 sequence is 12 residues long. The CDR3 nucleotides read TGTGCCAGCAGTCTTTACAGCTACGAGCAGTACTTC. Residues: CASSLYSYEQYF.

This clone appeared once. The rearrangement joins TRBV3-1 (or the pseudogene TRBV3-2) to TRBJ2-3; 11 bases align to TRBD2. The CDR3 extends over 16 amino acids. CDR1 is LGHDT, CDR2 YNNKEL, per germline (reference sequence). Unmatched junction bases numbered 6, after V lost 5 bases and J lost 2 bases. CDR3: CASSSRSGGVTDTQYF. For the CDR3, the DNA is TGTGCCAGCAGCTCACGTAGCGGGGGGGTCACAGATACGCAGTATTTT.

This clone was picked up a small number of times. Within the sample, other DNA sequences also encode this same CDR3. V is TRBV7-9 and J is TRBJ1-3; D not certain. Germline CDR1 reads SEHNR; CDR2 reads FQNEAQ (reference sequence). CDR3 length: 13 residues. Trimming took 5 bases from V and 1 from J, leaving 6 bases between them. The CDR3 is CASSLVSGNTIYF. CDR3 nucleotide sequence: TGTGCCAGCAGCCTTGTTTCTGGAAACACCATATATTTT.

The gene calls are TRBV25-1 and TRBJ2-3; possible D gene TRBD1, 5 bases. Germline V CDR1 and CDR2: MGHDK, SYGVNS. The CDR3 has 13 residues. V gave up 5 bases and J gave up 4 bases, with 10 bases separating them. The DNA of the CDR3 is TGTGCCAGCAGTCTAGGACATTCAGATACGCAGTATTTT. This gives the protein CASSLGHSDTQYF.

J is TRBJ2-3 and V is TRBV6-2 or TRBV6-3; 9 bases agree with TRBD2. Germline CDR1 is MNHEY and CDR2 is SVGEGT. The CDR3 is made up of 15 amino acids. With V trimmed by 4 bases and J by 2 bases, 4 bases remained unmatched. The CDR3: CASSSGGGATDTQYF. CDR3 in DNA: TGTGCCAGCAGTTCGGGCGGGGGGGCCACAGATACGCAGTATTTT.

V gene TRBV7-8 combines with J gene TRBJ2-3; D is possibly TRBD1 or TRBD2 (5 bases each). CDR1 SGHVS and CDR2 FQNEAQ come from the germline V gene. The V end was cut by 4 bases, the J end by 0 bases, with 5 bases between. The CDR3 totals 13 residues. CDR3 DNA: TGTGCCAGCAGCTGGGGGAGCACAGATACGCAGTATTTT. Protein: CASSWGSTDTQYF.

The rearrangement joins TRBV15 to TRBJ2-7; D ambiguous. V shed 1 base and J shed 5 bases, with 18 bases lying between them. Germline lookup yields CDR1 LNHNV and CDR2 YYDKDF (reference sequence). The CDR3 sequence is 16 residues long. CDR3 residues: CATSRAPLVQPHEQYF. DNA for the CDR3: TGTGCCACCAGCAGAGCGCCGTTAGTACAGCCCCACGAGCAGTACTTC.

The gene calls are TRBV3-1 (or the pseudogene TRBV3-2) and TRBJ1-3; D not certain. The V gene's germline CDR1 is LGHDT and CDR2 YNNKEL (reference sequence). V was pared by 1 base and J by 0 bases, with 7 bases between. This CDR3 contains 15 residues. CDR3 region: CASSQGRFSGNTIYF. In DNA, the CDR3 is TGTGCCAGCAGCCAAGGTCGGTTCTCTGGAAACACCATATATTTT.

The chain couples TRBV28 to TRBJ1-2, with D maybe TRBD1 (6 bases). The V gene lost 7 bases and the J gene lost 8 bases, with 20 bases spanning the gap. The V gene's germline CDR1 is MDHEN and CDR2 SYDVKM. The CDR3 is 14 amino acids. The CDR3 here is CASKKGGAGHGYTF. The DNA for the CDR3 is TGTGCCAGCAAAAAGGGGGGTGCGGGGCACGGCTACACCTTC.

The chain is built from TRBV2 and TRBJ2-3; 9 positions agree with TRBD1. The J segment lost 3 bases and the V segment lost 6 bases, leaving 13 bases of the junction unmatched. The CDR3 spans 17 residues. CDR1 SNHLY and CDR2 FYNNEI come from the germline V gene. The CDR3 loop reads CASSLKPGTGTTDTQYF. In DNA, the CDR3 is TGTGCCAGCAGCTTAAAGCCTGGGACAGGGACTACAGATACGCAGTATTTT.

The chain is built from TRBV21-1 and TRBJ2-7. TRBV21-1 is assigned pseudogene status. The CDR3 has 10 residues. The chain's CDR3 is CASGSREQYF. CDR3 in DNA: TGTGCCAGCGGGTCGCGCGAGCAGTACTTC.

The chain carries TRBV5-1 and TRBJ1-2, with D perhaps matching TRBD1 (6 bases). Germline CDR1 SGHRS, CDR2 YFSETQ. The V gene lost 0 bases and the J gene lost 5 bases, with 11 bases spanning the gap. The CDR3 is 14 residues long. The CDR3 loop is CASSLAHRDYGYTF. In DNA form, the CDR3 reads TGCGCCAGCAGCTTGGCCCACAGGGATTATGGCTACACCTTC.

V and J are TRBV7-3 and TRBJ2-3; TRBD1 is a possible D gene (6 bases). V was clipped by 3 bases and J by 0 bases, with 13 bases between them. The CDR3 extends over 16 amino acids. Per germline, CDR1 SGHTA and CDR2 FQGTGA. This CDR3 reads CASSFGTRFSTDTQYF. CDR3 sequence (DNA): TGTGCCAGCAGCTTCGGGACACGATTTAGCACAGATACGCAGTATTTT.

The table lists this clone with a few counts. CDR3 loop: CASSLGGREHEQYF. The CDR3 nucleotides read TGTGCCAGCAGCTTAGGGGGGCGCGAGCACGAGCAGTACTTC. This chain joins TRBV7-9 and TRBJ2-7; D is possibly TRBD1 (6 bases). The germline V gene has CDR1 SEHNR and CDR2 FQNEAQ (reference sequence). CDR3 size: 14 residues. Trimming stripped 1 base from V and 5 bases from J, with 12 bases between.